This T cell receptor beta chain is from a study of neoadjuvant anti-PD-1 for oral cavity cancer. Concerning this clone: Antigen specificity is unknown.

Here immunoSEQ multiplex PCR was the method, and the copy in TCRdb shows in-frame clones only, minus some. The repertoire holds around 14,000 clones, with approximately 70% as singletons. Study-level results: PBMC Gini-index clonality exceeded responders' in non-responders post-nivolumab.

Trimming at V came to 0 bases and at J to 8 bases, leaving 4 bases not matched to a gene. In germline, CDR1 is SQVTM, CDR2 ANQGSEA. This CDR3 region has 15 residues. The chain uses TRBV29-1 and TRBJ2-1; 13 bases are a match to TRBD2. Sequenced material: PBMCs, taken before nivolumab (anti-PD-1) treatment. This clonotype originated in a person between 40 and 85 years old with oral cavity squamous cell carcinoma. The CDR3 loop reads CSVEEMGLAGYEQFF. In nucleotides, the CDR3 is TGCAGCGTTGAAGAAATGGGACTAGCGGGGTATGAGCAGTTCTTC.